The T cell receptor (beta chain) under discussion was sequenced for a study of blood T cell repertoires in COVID-19 (dated by TCRdb to the early 2020s). In terms of the full investigation: The collaborator samples originated in the United States, Italy and Spain and spanned the acute and convalescent phases of COVID-19. The material from the prospective study consisted of cDNA or gDNA derived from T cells, B-cell-depleted T cells, or PBMCs. Deeply sampled blood TCRbeta repertoires from subjects exposed to, actively infected with, or recovered from COVID-19 were included in the dataset. The repertoires were released in a freely available public database meant as a resource for research on the immune response to SARS-CoV-2. The samples were drawn from the first 160 participants of the ongoing ImmuneRACE study and from 1,254 subjects provided by 6 global collaborators. A de-identified subject ID, COVID-19 status, age in years and sex were almost always included in the sample metadata. HLA class I and class II types, where available, came from metadata supplied by the sample provider rather than from assay-based typing.

TCRbeta CDR3 regions were amplified from genomic DNA by means of the immunoSEQ Assay, a bias-controlled multiplex PCR. For the original study's pipeline: Nucleated cell counts per sample were estimated from amplification of reference gene primers within the assay. Sequence reads were collapsed and filtered to measure the absolute abundance of every unique TCRbeta CDR3 rearrangement. For each sample, productive Simpson clonality was calculated as the square root of Simpson's diversity index over productive rearrangements. The table was pulled from immuneACCESS by TCRdb, which kept in-frame rearrangements only. Such tables lose some clones; where checked, under half of the loss comes from unresolved V genes, and the rest has no known cause. V and J calls and clone size come straight from that table; D and trimming were deduced from the DNA. In all, the sample holds tens of thousands of clones, and about nine tenths of those were seen once. The top ten clones comprise approximately 2.1% of the sample.

On the study overall, not on this receptor specifically: The amount of clinical and demographic metadata varied by source and participant and was provided uncurated.

The collaborating institutions used their own protocols to collect whole blood in K2EDTA tubes. For TCRbeta analysis, collaborator samples were shipped as frozen whole blood, as isolated PBMCs, or as DNA extracted from either sample type. In the case of this clone: What this receptor recognizes is not known. There are no base qualities to consult, and no much larger clone falls within one base.

This sequence originates from a man aged 55 to 70 with acute or convalescent COVID-19. Input material: peripheral blood.

This receptor has the CDR3 CASSLDPPGLAGSNEQFF. The DNA reads as follows: TGTGCCAGCAGCTTAGACCCCCCTGGACTAGCGGGAAGTAATGAGCAGTTCTTC. The chain employs TRBV7-2 and TRBJ2-1; the central 12 bases match TRBD2. The germline V gene supplies CDR1 SGHTA and CDR2 FQGNSA. The CDR3, from cysteine to phenylalanine, totals 18 residues. The DNA shown is the 54-base CDR3, in frame from base 1. Ends trimmed: V by 1 base, J by 7 bases; bases unmatched to a gene: 11.